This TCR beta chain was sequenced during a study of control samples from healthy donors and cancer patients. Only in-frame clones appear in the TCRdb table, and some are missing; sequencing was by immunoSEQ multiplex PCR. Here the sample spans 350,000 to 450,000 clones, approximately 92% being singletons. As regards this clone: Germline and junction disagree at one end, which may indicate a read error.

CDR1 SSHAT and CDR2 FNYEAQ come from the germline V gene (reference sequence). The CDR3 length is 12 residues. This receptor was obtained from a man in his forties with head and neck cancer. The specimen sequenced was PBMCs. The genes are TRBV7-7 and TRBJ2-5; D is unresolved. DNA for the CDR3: TGTGCTAGCAGCCCGGGCTCAGAGACCCAGTACTTC. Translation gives CASSPGSETQYF.